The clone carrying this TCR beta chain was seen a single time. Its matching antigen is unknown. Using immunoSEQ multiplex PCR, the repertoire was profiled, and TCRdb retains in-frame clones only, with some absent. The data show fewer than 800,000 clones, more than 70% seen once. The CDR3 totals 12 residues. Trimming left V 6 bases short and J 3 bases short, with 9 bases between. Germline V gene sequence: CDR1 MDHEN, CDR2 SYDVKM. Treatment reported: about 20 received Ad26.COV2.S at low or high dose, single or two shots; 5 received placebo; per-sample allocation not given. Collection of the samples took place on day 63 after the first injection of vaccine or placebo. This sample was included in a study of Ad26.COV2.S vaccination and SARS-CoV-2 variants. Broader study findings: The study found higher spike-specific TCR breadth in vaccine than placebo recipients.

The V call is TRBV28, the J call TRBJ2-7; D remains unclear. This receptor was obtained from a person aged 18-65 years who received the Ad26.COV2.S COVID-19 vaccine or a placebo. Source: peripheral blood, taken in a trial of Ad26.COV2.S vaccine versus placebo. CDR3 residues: CASRLDGYEQYF. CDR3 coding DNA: TGTGCCAGCAGACTCGACGGCTACGAGCAGTACTTC.